One sample yielded the 7 T cell receptor beta chains listed below, sequenced in a study of glioma-infiltrating T cells after dendritic cell vaccination. Data came from immunoSEQ multiplex PCR; TCRdb stores just in-frame clones and leaves some out. The sample carries more than 85,000 clones, roughly 90% recorded once. Regarding time point: after dendritic cell vaccination, including at tumor progression/relapse. Sample: blood, taken after dendritic cell vaccination. These receptors were taken from a human donor with glioblastoma.

The chain couples TRBV10-3 to TRBJ1-2, with a possible D match to TRBD1 (5 bases). Germline V lookup: CDR1 ENHRY, CDR2 SYGVKD. This CDR3 has 14 amino acids. V was shortened by 4 bases and J by 5 bases, with 14 bases between the two germline ends. As DNA, the CDR3 is TGTGCCATCAGTGTTAAGGGAAGGGGATATGGCTACACCTTC. Translating gives CAISVKGRGYGYTF.

The sample holds a few counts of this clone. In the same sample, other DNA sequences code for this CDR3. The chain is built from TRBV5-1 and TRBJ2-7; 9 nucleotides line up with TRBD1. With V trimmed by 2 bases and J by 2 bases, 5 bases remained unmatched. The CDR3 consists of 15 residues. Per germline, CDR1 SGHRS and CDR2 YFSETQ. CDR3 region: CASSLAGTGTYEQYF. In nucleotides, the CDR3 is TGCGCCAGCAGCTTAGCCGGGACAGGGACCTACGAGCAGTACTTC. The whole variable domain, filled in from reference TRBV5-1 and TRBJ2-7, reads KAGVTQTPRYLIKTRGQQVTLSCSPISGHRSVSWYQQTPGQGLQFLFEYFSETQRNKGNFPGRFSGRQFSNSRSEMNVSTLELGDSALYLCASSLAGTGTYEQYFGPGTRLTVT.

V and J are TRBV15 and TRBJ2-7; 8 bases fit TRBD1. V dropped 0 bases and J dropped 3; count of bases not matched to a gene: 4. The CDR3 length is 15 residues. Germline-derived CDR1 and CDR2 are LNHNV and YYDKDF (reference sequence). The CDR3 is CATSRDRGRDYEQYF. CDR3 DNA sequence: TGTGCCACCAGCAGAGACAGGGGGCGCGACTACGAGCAGTACTTC.

V is TRBV4-1 and J is TRBJ1-2; a possible D gene is TRBD1 (5 bases). This CDR3 region has 15 residues. Trimming pared 1 base from V and 2 bases from J, leaving 11 bases between. Germline V lookup: CDR1 MGHRA, CDR2 YSYEKL. The CDR3 spells CASSQAGALNYGYTF. DNA of the CDR3: TGCGCCAGCAGCCAAGCTGGGGCATTGAACTATGGCTACACCTTC.

DNA of the CDR3: TGTGCCAGCTCAACCACCCAAACGGGCAAAAACATTCAGTACTTC. Its translation: CASSTTQTGKNIQYF. V gene TRBV18 combines with J gene TRBJ2-4, with D uncertain. Germline CDR1 and CDR2: KGHSH and LQKENI. V was pared by 5 bases and J by 3 bases, with 14 bases between. The CDR3 has 15 residues.

The rearrangement uses TRBV12-5 and TRBJ2-5, with D tentatively TRBD1 (5 bases). The ends were cut back, 6 bases at V and 0 bases at J, with 8 bases in the middle. Germline-derived CDR1 and CDR2 are LGHNT and FRNRAP. The CDR3 has 13 amino acids. The CDR3 nucleotides are TGTGCTAGTGGACAGGATAACCAAGAGACCCAGTACTTC. As protein: CASGQDNQETQYF.

The genes are TRBV27 and TRBJ1-1, with no clear D. Trimming took 5 bases from V and 10 from J, leaving 20 bases between them. This CDR3 is built from 14 residues. The germline V gene encodes CDR1 MNHEY and CDR2 SMNVEV (reference sequence). The CDR3 is CASSQVGASLRAFF. In DNA form, the CDR3 reads TGTGCCAGCAGTCAGGTAGGCGCCTCACTTCGAGCTTTCTTT.